The source of this T cell receptor (beta chain) is a study of shared clonotypes between healthy human individuals. Per germline, CDR1 SQVTM and CDR2 ANQGSEA. The CDR3 runs to 11 residues. The V end was cut by 4 bases, the J end by 4 bases, with 8 bases between. The protocol was immunoSEQ multiplex PCR, while the TCRdb copy is restricted to in-frame clones and leaves out a portion. The table shows approximately 1.4 million clones, with 95% to 99% occurring only once. The source of this sequence is a man aged 30 to 45 in good health. Material: naive CD4+ T cells sorted from blood. Noted subset: CD45RA+ positively selected. This sequence joins TRBV29-1 and TRBJ2-7; D is perhaps TRBD2 (6 bases). The CDR3 bases are TGCAGCGTTGGGGAGGAGTACGAGCAGTACTTC. Translated: CSVGEEYEQYF.